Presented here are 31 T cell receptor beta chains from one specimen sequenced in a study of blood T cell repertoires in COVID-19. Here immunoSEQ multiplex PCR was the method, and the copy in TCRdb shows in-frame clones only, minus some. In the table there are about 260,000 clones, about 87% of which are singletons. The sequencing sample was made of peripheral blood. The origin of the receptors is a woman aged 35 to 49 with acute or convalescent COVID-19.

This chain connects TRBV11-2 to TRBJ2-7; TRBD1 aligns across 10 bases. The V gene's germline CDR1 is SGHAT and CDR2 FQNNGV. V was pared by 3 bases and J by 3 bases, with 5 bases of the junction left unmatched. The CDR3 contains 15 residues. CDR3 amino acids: CASSLTTGGIYEQYV. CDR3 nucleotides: TGTGCCAGCAGCTTGACGACAGGGGGCATCTACGAGCAGTACGTC.

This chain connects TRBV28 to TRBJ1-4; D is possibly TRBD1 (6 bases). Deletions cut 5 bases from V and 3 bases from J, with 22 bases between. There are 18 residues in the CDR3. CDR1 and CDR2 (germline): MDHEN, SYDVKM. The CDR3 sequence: CASSQGQFSVFANEKLFF. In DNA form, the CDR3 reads TGTGCCAGCAGTCAAGGACAGTTTAGCGTTTTCGCTAATGAAAAACTGTTTTTT.

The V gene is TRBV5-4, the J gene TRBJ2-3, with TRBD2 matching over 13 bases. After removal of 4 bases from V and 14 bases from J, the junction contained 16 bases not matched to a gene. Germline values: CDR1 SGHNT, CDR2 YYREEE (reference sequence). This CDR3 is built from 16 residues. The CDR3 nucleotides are TGTGCCAGCAGCCTTAGACTAGCGGGGGGCCGGCGTGGGCGGTATTTT. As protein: CASSLRLAGGRRGRYF.

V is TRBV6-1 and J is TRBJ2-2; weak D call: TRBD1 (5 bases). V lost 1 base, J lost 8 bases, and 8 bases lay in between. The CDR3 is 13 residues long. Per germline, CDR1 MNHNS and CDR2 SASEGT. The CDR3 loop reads CASSEGGLGELFF. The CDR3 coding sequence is TGTGCCAGCAGTGAAGGGGGCTTGGGGGAGCTGTTTTTT.

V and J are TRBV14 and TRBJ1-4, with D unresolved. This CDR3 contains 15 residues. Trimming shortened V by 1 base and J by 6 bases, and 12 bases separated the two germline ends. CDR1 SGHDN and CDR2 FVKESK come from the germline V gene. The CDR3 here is CASSQVGVGDEKLFF. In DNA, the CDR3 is TGTGCCAGCAGCCAAGTCGGGGTCGGGGATGAAAAACTGTTTTTT. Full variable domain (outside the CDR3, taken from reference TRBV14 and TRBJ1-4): EAGVTQFPSHSVIEKGQTVTLRCDPISGHDNLYWYRRVMGKEIKFLLHFVKESKQDESGMPNNRFLAERTGGTYSTLKVQPAELEDSGVYFCASSQVGVGDEKLFFGSGTQLSVL.

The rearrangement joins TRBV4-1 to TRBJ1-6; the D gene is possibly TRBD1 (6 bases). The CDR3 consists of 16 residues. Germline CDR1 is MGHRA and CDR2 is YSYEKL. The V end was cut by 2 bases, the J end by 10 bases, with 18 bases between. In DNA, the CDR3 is TGCGCCAGCAGCCAAAGGACAGCAAGCCAGGGATCACCCCTCCACTTT. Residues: CASSQRTASQGSPLHF.

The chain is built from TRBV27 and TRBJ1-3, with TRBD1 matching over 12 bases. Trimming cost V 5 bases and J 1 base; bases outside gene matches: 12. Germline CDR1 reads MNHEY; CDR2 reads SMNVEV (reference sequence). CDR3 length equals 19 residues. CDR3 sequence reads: CASSPGDRGPESSGNTIYF. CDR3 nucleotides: TGTGCCAGCAGTCCCGGGGACAGGGGGCCAGAGTCTTCTGGAAACACCATATATTTT.

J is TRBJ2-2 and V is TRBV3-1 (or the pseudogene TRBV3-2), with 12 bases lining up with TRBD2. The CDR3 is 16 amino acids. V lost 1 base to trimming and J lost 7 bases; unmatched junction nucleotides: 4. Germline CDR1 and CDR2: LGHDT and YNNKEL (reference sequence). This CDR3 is CASSQGLAGVFGELFF. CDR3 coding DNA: TGTGCCAGCAGCCAAGGACTAGCGGGGGTGTTCGGGGAGCTGTTTTTT.

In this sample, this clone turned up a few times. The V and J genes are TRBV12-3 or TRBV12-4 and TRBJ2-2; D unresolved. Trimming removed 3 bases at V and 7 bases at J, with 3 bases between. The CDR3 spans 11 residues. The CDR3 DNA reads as TGTGCCAGCAGTTTCAGCGGGGAGCTGTTTTTT. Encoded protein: CASSFSGELFF.

This chain's CDR3 is CASSFGTRGVSTDTQYF. The CDR3, as DNA: TGTGCCAGCAGCTTCGGGACTAGGGGTGTCAGCACAGATACGCAGTATTTT. V gene TRBV11-3 combines with J gene TRBJ2-3; TRBD2 agrees at 8 bases. The CDR3 consists of 17 residues. V dropped 3 bases and J dropped 0; count of bases not matched to a gene: 8. Looked up from germline, CDR1 is SGHNT and CDR2 is YENEEA.

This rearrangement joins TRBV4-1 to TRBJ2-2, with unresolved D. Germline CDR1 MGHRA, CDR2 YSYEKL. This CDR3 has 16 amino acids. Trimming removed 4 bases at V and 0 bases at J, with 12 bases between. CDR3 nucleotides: TGCGCCAGCAGCCCTTGGCACAGCTCGAACACCGGGGAGCTGTTTTTT. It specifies CASSPWHSSNTGELFF.

CDR3 nucleotide sequence: TGCGCCAGCAGCTTGGATGCAGGGCAGGATGGCTACACCTTC. It encodes CASSLDAGQDGYTF. The chain joins TRBV5-1 to TRBJ1-2; a weak D match, TRBD1 (5 bases). Per germline, CDR1 SGHRS and CDR2 YFSETQ. Trimming left V 0 bases short and J 6 bases short, with 12 bases between. The CDR3 has 14 amino acids.

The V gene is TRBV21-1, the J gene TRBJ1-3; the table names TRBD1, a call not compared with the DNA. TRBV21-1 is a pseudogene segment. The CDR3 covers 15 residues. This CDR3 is CASRRDSCSGNTIYF. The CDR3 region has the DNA TGTGCCAGCAGGCGGGACAGCTGCTCTGGAAACACCATATATTTT.

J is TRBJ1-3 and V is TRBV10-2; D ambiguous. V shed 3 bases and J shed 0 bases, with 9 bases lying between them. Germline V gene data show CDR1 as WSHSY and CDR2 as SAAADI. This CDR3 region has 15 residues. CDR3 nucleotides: TGCGCCAGCAGTGACTGGAGGTTCTCTGGAAACACCATATATTTT. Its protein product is CASSDWRFSGNTIYF.

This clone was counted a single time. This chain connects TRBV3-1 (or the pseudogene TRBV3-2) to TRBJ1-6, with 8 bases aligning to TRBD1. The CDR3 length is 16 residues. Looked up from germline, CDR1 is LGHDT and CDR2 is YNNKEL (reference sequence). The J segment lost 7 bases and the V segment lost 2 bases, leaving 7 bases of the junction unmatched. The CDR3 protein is CASSQPRTGPNSPLHF. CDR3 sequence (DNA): TGTGCCAGCAGCCAACCTAGGACAGGGCCAAATTCACCCCTCCACTTT.

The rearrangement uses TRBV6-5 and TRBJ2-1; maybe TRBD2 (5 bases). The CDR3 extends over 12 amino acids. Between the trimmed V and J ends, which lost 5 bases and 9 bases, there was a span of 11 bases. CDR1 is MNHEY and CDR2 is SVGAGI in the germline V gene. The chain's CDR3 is CASSHGLSEQFF. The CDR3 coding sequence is TGTGCCAGCAGTCACGGACTGTCTGAGCAGTTCTTC.

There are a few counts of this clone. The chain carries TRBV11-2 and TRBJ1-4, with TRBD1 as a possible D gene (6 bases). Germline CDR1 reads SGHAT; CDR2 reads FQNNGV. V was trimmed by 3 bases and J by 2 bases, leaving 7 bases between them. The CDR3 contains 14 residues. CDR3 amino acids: CASSLRGTNEKLFF. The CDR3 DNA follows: TGTGCCAGCAGCTTGAGGGGGACTAATGAAAAACTGTTTTTT.

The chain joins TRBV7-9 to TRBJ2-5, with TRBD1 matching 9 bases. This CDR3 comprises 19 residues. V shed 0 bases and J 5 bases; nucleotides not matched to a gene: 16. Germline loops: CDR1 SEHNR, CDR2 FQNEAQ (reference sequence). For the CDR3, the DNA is TGTGCCAGCAGCTTAGCGAGCGGGACAGGGTTTTTCGATTCGGAGACCCAGTACTTC. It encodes CASSLASGTGFFDSETQYF.

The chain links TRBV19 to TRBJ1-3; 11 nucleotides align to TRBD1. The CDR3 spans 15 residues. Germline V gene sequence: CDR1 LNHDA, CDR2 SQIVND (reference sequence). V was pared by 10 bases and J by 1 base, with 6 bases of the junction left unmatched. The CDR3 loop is CATRDRGNSGNTIYF. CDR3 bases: TGTGCCACCCGGGACAGGGGGAATTCTGGAAACACCATATATTTT.

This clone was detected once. This CDR3 is CASSHPTGHTEAFF. DNA of the CDR3: TGCGCCAGCAGCCATCCGACAGGGCACACTGAAGCTTTCTTT. This sequence joins TRBV4-1 and TRBJ1-1; 7 bases agree with TRBD1. The trim removed 3 bases at V and 3 bases at J, leaving 4 bases unmatched. Germline assignment: CDR1 MGHRA and CDR2 YSYEKL. This CDR3 has 14 amino acids.

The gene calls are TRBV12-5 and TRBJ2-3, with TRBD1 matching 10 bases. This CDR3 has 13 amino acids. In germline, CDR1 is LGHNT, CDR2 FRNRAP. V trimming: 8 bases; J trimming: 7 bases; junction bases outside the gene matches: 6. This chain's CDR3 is CASRDRGLNTQYF. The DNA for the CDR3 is TGTGCTAGTAGGGACAGGGGATTGAATACGCAGTATTTT.

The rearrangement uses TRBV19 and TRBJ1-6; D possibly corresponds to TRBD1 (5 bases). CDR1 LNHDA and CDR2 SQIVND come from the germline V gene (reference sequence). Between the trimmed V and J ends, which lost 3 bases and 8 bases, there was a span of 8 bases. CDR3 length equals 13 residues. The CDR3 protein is CASSIAGYSPLHF. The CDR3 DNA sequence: TGTGCCAGTAGTATCGCAGGGTATTCACCCCTCCACTTT.

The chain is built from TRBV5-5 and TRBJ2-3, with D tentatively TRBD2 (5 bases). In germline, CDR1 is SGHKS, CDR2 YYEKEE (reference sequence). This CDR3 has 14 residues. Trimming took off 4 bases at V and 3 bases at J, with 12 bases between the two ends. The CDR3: CASSLDRGTDTQYF. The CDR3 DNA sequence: TGTGCCAGCAGCCTCGACCGGGGAACAGATACGCAGTATTTT.

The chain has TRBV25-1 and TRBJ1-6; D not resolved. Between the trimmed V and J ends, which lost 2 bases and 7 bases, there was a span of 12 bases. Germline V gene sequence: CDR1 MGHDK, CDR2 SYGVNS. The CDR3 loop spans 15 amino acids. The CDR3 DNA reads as TGTGCCAGCAGTGAAGCCACCCTCGGGAATTCACCCCTCCACTTT. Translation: CASSEATLGNSPLHF. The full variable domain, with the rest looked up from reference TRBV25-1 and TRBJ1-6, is EADIYQTPRYLVIGTGKKITLECSQTMGHDKMYWYQQDPGMELHLIHYSYGVNSTEKGDLSSESTVSRIRTEHFPLTLESARPSHTSQYLCASSEATLGNSPLHFGNGTRLTVT.

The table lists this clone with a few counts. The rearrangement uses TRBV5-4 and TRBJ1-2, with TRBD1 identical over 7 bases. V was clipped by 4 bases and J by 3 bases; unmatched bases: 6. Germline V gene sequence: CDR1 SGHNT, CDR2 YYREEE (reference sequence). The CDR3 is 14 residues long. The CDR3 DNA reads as TGTGCCAGCAGCCGGAGGGGGCTGGACTATGGCTACACCTTC. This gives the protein CASSRRGLDYGYTF.

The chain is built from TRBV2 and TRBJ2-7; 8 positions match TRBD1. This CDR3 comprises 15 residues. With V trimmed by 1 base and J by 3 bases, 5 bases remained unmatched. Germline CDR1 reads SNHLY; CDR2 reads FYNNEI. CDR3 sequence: CASSEDAGGNYEQYV. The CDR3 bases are TGTGCCAGCAGTGAAGATGCAGGGGGCAACTACGAGCAGTACGTC.

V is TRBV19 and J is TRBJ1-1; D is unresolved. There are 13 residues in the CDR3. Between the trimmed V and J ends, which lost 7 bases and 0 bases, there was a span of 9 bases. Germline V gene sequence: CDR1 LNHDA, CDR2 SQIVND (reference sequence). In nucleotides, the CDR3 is TGTGCCAGTAACTCCCCTTTGAACACTGAAGCTTTCTTT. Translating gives CASNSPLNTEAFF.

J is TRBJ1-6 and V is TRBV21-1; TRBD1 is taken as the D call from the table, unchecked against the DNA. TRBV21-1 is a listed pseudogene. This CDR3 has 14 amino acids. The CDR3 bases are TGTGCCAGCAGCAAATTAGGGTCAGGGGATAGAGGGAACTTT. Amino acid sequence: CASSKLGSGDRGNF.

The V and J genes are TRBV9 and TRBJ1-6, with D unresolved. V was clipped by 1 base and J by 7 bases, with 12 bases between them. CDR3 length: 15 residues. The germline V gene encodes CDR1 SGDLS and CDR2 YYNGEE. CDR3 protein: CASSVREGGNSPLHF. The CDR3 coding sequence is TGTGCCAGCAGCGTAAGGGAGGGCGGAAATTCACCCCTCCACTTT. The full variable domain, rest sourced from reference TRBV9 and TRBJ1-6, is DSGVTQTPKHLITATGQRVTLRCSPRSGDLSVYWYQQSLDQGLQFLIQYYNGEERAKGNILERFSAQQFPDLHSELNLSSLELGDSALYFCASSVREGGNSPLHFGNGTRLTVT.

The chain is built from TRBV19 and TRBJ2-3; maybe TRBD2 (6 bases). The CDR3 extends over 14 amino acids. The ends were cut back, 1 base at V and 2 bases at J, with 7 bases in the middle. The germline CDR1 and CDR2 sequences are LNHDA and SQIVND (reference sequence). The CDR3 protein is CASSIGLDTDTQYF. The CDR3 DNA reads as TGTGCCAGTAGTATAGGACTAGACACAGATACGCAGTATTTT.

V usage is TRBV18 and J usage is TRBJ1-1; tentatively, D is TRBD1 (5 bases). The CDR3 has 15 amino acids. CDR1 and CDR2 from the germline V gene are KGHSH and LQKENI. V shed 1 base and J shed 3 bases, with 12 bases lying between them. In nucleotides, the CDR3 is TGTGCCAGCTCACCACGGGCAGGGTTGGACACTGAAGCTTTCTTT. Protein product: CASSPRAGLDTEAFF.